These 15 T cell receptor beta chains were sequenced from one sample in a study of beta chain features in type 1 diabetes (dated by TCRdb to the late 2010s). The method was the immunoSEQ multiplex PCR assay. The entire amount of isolated RNA was reverse transcribed using the High Capacity cDNA Reverse Transcription Kit, so the sequenced TCRB transcripts were expressed ones. The table was pulled from immuneACCESS by TCRdb, which kept in-frame rearrangements only. Such tables lose some clones; where checked, under half of the loss comes from unresolved V genes, and the rest has no known cause. The sample data list 120,000 to 150,000 clones, and about 10% of these were observed just once. The biggest ten clones account for under 1.5% of the sample. The sample consisted of naive CD4+ T cells from blood. Sample cell subset or site, as interpreted from the label and publication: true naive CD4+ T cells. The receptors were gathered from a man aged 18 to 29 in good health.

The rearrangement uses TRBV6-1 and TRBJ1-6; D call uncertain. CDR1 and CDR2 from the germline V gene are MNHNS and SASEGT. Trimming removed 7 bases from V and 8 bases from J, with 15 bases in between. This CDR3 has 14 residues. CDR3 in DNA: TGTGCCAGCAAAAGCTTAATCGGAGATTCACCCCTCCACTTT. Amino acids: CASKSLIGDSPLHF.

This clone was observed a few times. The junction departs from the called germline gene at one end, perhaps through a read error. V gene TRBV9 combines with J gene TRBJ1-5; no definite D call. From germline, CDR1 is SGDLS and CDR2 YYNGEE. The length of the CDR3 is 13 residues. This CDR3 reads CASSVASHQPQHF. The CDR3 nucleotides are TGTGCCAGCAGCGTGGCTAGCCATCAGCCCCAGCATTTT.

This clone came up a few times. The chain recombines TRBV7-2 with TRBJ2-7; 8 bases are a match to TRBD2. Germline V lookup: CDR1 SGHTA, CDR2 FQGNSA. CDR3 size: 14 residues. With 4 bases clipped from V and 2 bases from J, the junction kept 4 bases outside the gene matches. The CDR3 DNA reads as TGTGCCAGCAGCTCCGCGGGGGGCCCCTACGAGCAGTACTTC. Residues: CASSSAGGPYEQYF.

J is TRBJ2-5 and V is TRBV11-2; D ambiguous. CDR1 is SGHAT and CDR2 is FQNNGV in the germline V gene. V was trimmed by 0 bases and J by 5 bases, leaving 4 bases between them. This CDR3 contains 12 residues. The CDR3 sequence is CASSLDGETQYF. The CDR3 bases are TGTGCCAGCAGCTTAGATGGCGAGACCCAGTACTTC.

The chain combines TRBV27 with TRBJ2-1; 9 bases agree with TRBD1. Germline lookup yields CDR1 MNHEY and CDR2 SMNVEV (reference sequence). V was clipped by 5 bases and J by 6 bases; unmatched bases: 5. The CDR3 has 14 residues. The CDR3 nucleotides are TGTGCCAGCAGTGAACAGGGGGCGGTCAATGAGCAGTTCTTC. Translated: CASSEQGAVNEQFF.

The CDR3 bases are TGTGCCAGCAGTCCCCTGGACAGGGTATCCCACTACGAGCAGTACTTC. Its translation: CASSPLDRVSHYEQYF. This chain links TRBV28 with TRBJ2-7; 8 bases fit TRBD1. Per germline, CDR1 MDHEN and CDR2 SYDVKM. This CDR3 spans 16 amino acids. Trimming took 5 bases from V and 3 from J; bases not matched to a gene: 12.

This chain links TRBV29-1 with TRBJ2-5; 7 nucleotides align to TRBD2. The CDR3 totals 12 residues. The trim removed 1 base at V and 5 bases at J, leaving 1 base unmatched. Germline CDR1 reads SQVTM; CDR2 reads ANQGSEA. The CDR3 bases are TGCAGCGTTGAAGTGGGAGGGGAGACCCAGTACTTC. It specifies CSVEVGGETQYF.

The chain is built from TRBV27 and TRBJ2-2; possibly TRBD1 for D (6 bases). V lost 10 bases to trimming and J lost 8 bases, with 20 bases between them. This CDR3 region has 14 residues. Germline CDR1 is MNHEY and CDR2 is SMNVEV (reference sequence). The CDR3 coding sequence is TGTGCCACGACCGGGCAGGGGCGCTCGGGGGAGCTGTTTTTT. It codes for CATTGQGRSGELFF.

The chain links TRBV5-1 to TRBJ2-5; 7 bases agree with TRBD1. CDR3 length equals 14 residues. The V and J ends lost 4 bases and 1 base, in that order; junction bases with no gene match: 4. Germline V lookup: CDR1 SGHRS, CDR2 YFSETQ. CDR3 in DNA: TGCGCCAGCAGCCTACAGGGGCCCCAAGAGACCCAGTACTTC. Encoded protein: CASSLQGPQETQYF. Full variable domain (rest looked up from reference TRBV5-1 and TRBJ2-5): KAGVTQTPRYLIKTRGQQVTLSCSPISGHRSVSWYQQTPGQGLQFLFEYFSETQRNKGNFPGRFSGRQFSNSRSEMNVSTLELGDSALYLCASSLQGPQETQYFGPGTRLLVL.

V usage is TRBV10-3 and J usage is TRBJ1-5; the D gene is possibly TRBD1 (5 bases). With 6 bases removed from V and 0 bases from J, the gap between germline ends came to 9 bases. The CDR3 is 14 amino acids. Germline lookup yields CDR1 ENHRY and CDR2 SYGVKD. The chain's CDR3 is CAIRDSVSNQPQHF. CDR3 coding DNA: TGTGCCATCAGAGACAGTGTTAGCAATCAGCCCCAGCATTTT.

This clone was detected ten times or more. The chain uses TRBV30 and TRBJ2-7, with D perhaps matching TRBD2 (6 bases). The CDR3 consists of 15 residues. Looked up from germline, CDR1 is GTSNPN and CDR2 is SVGIG (reference sequence). Trimming took off 1 base at V and 2 bases at J, with 15 bases between the two ends. In DNA, the CDR3 is TGTGCCTGGAGTGCGATCCGGGACTTGACCTACGAGCAGTACTTC. This encodes CAWSAIRDLTYEQYF.

This clone was detected only a few times. This chain uses TRBV5-1 with TRBJ2-5, with 7 bases that match TRBD2. In germline, CDR1 is SGHRS, CDR2 YFSETQ. The CDR3 has 12 amino acids. J gave up 7 bases and V 6 bases, and 6 bases lay outside the gene matches. The CDR3 here is CASTVGGSTQYF. The CDR3 coding sequence is TGCGCCAGCACCGTGGGGGGGTCGACCCAGTACTTC.

This clone has a handful of counts. The chain employs TRBV7-9 and TRBJ1-6; D call uncertain. This CDR3 has 16 residues. In germline, CDR1 is SEHNR, CDR2 FQNEAQ (reference sequence). Trimming removed 3 bases from V and 4 bases from J, with 13 bases in between. The CDR3 reads CASSFSERGYNSPLHF. Here the CDR3 DNA reads TGTGCCAGCAGCTTTTCCGAGAGAGGGTATAATTCACCCCTCCACTTT.

This clone was counted many times. The gene calls are TRBV5-4 and TRBJ2-1; TRBD1 matches 11 bases. The germline CDR1 and CDR2 sequences are SGHNT and YYREEE (reference sequence). The CDR3 length is 14 residues. J was trimmed by 7 bases and V by 5 bases; bases with no gene match: 5. Written as DNA, the CDR3 is TGTGCCAGCAGGTCGGACAGGGGGCGTAATGAGCAGTTCTTC. Encoded protein: CASRSDRGRNEQFF.

This rearrangement joins TRBV5-4 to TRBJ2-3; 8 bases match TRBD1. Germline V gives CDR1 SGHNT, CDR2 YYREEE (reference sequence). CDR3 length: 16 residues. Trimming at V came to 4 bases and at J to 10 bases, leaving 17 bases not matched to a gene. CDR3 sequence (DNA): TGTGCCAGCAGCCCGGGGGCGGACAGGGTGGGGAGCTCGCAGTATTTT. As protein: CASSPGADRVGSSQYF.